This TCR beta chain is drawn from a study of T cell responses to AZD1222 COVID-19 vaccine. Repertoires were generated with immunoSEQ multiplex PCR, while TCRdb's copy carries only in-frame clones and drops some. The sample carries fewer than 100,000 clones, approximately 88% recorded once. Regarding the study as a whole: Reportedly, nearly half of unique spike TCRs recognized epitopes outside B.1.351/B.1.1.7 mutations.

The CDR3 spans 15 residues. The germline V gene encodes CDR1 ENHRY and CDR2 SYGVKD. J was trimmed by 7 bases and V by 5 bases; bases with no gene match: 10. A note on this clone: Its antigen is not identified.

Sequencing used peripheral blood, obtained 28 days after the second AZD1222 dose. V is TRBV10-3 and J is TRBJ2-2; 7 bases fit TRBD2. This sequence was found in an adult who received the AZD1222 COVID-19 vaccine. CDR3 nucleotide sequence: TGTGCCATCAGTACCGGGACTACCTTAGGCGGGGAGCTGTTTTTT. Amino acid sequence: CAISTGTTLGGELFF.